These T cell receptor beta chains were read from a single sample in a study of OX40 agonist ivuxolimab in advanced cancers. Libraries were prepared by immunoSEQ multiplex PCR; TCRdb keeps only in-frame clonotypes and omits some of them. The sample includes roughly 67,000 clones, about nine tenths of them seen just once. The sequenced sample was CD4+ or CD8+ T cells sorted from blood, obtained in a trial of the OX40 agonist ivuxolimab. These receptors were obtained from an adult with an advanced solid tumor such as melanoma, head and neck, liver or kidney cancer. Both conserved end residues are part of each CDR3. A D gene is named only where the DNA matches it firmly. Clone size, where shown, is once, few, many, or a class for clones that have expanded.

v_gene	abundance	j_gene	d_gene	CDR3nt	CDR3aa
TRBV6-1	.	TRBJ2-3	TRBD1	TGTGCCAGCAGCGTGGACAGGGTAGGTGGAGATACGCAGTATTTT	CASSVDRVGGDTQYF
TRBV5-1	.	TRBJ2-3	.	TGCGCCAGCAGCTCACTAGGTTCAGATACGCAGTATTTT	CASSSLGSDTQYF
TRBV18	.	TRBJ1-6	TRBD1	TGTGCCAGCCGGGGACAGGGAGATTCACCCCTCCACTTT	CASRGQGDSPLHF
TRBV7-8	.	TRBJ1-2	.	TGTGCCAGCAGCTTAGTGTCCAGTGGTGCCACCTTC	CASSLVSSGATF
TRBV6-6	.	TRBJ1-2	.	TGTGCCAGCGGACAGCAAATGACCTATGGCTACACCTTC	CASGQQMTYGYTF
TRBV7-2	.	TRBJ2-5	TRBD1	TGTGCCAGCAGCCTAGACAGGGGCCTTCAAGAGACCCAGTACTTC	CASSLDRGLQETQYF
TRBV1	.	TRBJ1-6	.	TGCACCAGCAGCCAAGGAAACAGGGCTAATTCACCCCTCCACTTT	CTSSQGNRANSPLHF
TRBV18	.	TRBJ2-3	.	TGTGCCAGCTCACCACCGAAACGGGCTATGTTCACAGATACGCAGTATTTT	CASSPPKRAMFTDTQYF
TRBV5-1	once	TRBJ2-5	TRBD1	TGCGCCAGCAGGCCGGGACAGGGGGAGACCCAGTACTTC	CASRPGQGETQYF
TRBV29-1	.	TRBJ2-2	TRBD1	TGCAGCGTTCGTACAGGGGGGACTTCGAACACCGGGGAGCTGTTTTTT	CSVRTGGTSNTGELFF
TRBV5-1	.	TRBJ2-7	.	TGCGCCAGCGCGACGTTTGGGTCCTACGAGCAGTACTTC	CASATFGSYEQYF
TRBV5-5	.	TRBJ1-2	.	TGTGCCAGCAGCCGAGGGGCCCTATTAGCTAACTATGGCTACACCTTC	CASSRGALLANYGYTF
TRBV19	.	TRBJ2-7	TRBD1	TGTGCCAGTAGTATTAGGACAGGGGACGAGCAGTACTTC	CASSIRTGDEQYF
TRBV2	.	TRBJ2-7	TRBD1	TGTGCCAGCAGCGAAGGACAGGGAAAGTTTAGCGAGCAGTACTTC	CASSEGQGKFSEQYF
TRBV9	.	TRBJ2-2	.	TGTGCCAGCAGCGTAATGGACAGCAACACCGGGGAGCTGTTTTTT	CASSVMDSNTGELFF
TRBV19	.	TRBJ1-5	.	TGTGCCAGTAGTATAGTAACGCTTAGGGGCAATCAGCCCCAGCATTTT	CASSIVTLRGNQPQHF
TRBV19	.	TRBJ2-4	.	TGTGCCAGTACTCGACAATTCTCACTCTCAGCCAAAAACATTCAGTACTTC	CASTRQFSLSAKNIQYF
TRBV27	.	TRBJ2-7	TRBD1	TGTGCCAGCAGTTATGATAGAACAGGACAGGGAATTACCGCCTACGAGCAGTACTTC	CASSYDRTGQGITAYEQYF
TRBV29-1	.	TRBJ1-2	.	TGCAGCGTTGAAGTAGCCCGGGGTGGGGGCAGTGGCTACACCTTC	CSVEVARGGGSGYTF
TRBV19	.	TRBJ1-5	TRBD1	TGTGCCAGTAAGGACAGGGGGGGAAATAGCAATCAGCCCCAGCATTTT	CASKDRGGNSNQPQHF
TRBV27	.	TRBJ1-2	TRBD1	TGTGCCAGCAGCGGAACAGGGGGCGGGTTTGGCTACACCTTC	CASSGTGGGFGYTF
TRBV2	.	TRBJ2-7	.	TGTGCCAGCAATGGTAAAGGGTACTACGAGCAGTACTTC	CASNGKGYYEQYF
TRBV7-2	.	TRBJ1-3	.	TGTGCCAGCAGCTTAGAAGGGAACGGAAACACCATATATTTT	CASSLEGNGNTIYF
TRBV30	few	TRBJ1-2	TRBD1	TGTGCCTGGAGGACACAGGGGGCGCAGGGCTACACCTTC	CAWRTQGAQGYTF
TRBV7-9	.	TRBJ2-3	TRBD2	TGTGCCAGCAGTTCCCCTAGCGGCCGAAGCACAGATACGCAGTATTTT	CASSSPSGRSTDTQYF
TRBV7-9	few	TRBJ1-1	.	TGTGCCAGCAGCATGGGGTGGAGTGGAGAAGCTTTCTTT	CASSMGWSGEAFF
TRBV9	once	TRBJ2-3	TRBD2	TGTGCCAGCAGCGGAGAGGTGGTAGCGGGGGCCCGCCCGGCAGATACGCAGTATTTT	CASSGEVVAGARPADTQYF
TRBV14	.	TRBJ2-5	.	TGTGCCAGCAGCCAAGCGGGGCCGGGTTTAGGGGGAGAGACCCAGTACTTC	CASSQAGPGLGGETQYF